The 5 T cell receptor beta chains in this list originate from one sample, sequenced in a study of a mutant IDH1 vaccine in newly diagnosed glioma. Time point defined: week 5, during vaccination. Every vaccine dose comprised 300 ug of mutant IDH1 20-mer peptide plus topical imiquimod. No antigens are known for them. Clones were sequenced by immunoSEQ multiplex PCR, and TCRdb holds only the in-frame ones, with some missing. The sample holds about 26,000 clones, approximately 80% seen once. The source material was PBMCs, sampled from a glioma patient whose treatment included an IDH1 peptide vaccine. The receptors were gathered from a man aged 35-49 years with glioma. Some clones in this sample may be carry-over from other donors' samples.

The chain uses TRBV29-1 and TRBJ2-1, with 7 nucleotides matching TRBD1. Germline V lookup: CDR1 SQVTM, CDR2 ANQGSEA. Trimming at V came to 6 bases and at J to 3 bases, leaving 8 bases not matched to a gene. The CDR3 extends over 14 amino acids. The CDR3 coding sequence is TGCAGCGTCACTCCGACAGGGTTCTACAATGAGCAGTTCTTC. Residues: CSVTPTGFYNEQFF.

The V call is TRBV27, the J call TRBJ1-5; 7 bases match TRBD1. After removal of 5 bases from V and 3 bases from J, the junction contained 7 bases not matched to a gene. The CDR3 length is 15 residues. Per the germline V gene, CDR1 is MNHEY and CDR2 is SMNVEV (reference sequence). The DNA for the CDR3 is TGTGCCAGCAGTCGGGGTGGGACAGCCAATCAGCCCCAGCATTTT. This encodes CASSRGGTANQPQHF.

The chain links TRBV15 to TRBJ2-7; a possible D gene is TRBD1 (8 bases). The ends were cut back, 3 bases at V and 3 bases at J, with 27 bases in the middle. The CDR3 spans 19 residues. The germline V gene has CDR1 LNHNV and CDR2 YYDKDF (reference sequence). The CDR3 nucleotides read TGTGCCACCAGCAGCCTCGGGGCGACAGGGGCCGCGGGGGACTACGAGCAGTACTTC. It translates to CATSSLGATGAAGDYEQYF.

V and J are TRBV13 and TRBJ2-1, with TRBD1 identical over 8 bases. Germline V gives CDR1 PRHDT, CDR2 FYEKMQ (reference sequence). The CDR3 has 16 residues. Germline trimming cut 3 bases from V and 3 bases from J; bases unmatched to any gene: 7. The CDR3 protein is CASSFGGQGGYNEQFF. The CDR3 DNA sequence: TGTGCCAGCAGCTTTGGCGGACAGGGCGGCTACAATGAGCAGTTCTTC.

The chain links TRBV7-2 to TRBJ1-6, with D possibly being TRBD1 (5 bases). V lost 5 bases to trimming and J lost 15 bases, with 17 bases between them. This CDR3 contains 13 residues. The germline gives CDR1 SGHTA, CDR2 FQGNSA. CDR3: CASSQTTRGNLHF. The CDR3 DNA reads as TGTGCCAGCAGCCAAACCACTAGGGGAAACCTCCACTTT.